This T cell receptor (beta chain) came from a study of cytomegalovirus exposure and HLA in healthy donors. The wider study: The approximately 700 first-cohort repertoires shared a platform with the approximately 110 validation repertoires, as reported in a later analysis. Findings and caveats of the study: Under in vitro conditions, three CMV-associated chains were confirmed as specific for CMV antigens. Investigators reported 150 to 200 TCR beta chains as tied to cytomegalovirus.

The repertoire was sequenced with immunoSEQ multiplex PCR; TCRdb's copy has only in-frame clones and lacks some. The sample has about 260,000 clones, 80% to 95% seen once. The donors were members of the approximately 120-subject validation cohort (separate from the roughly 670-subject first cohort). CDR1 and CDR2 from the germline V gene are MNHEY and SMNVEV (reference sequence). Trimming shortened V by 3 bases and J by 0 bases, and 18 bases separated the two germline ends. The CDR3 covers 18 residues. In regard to this clone: Its target is not known.

The rearrangement links TRBV27 to TRBJ2-1; the D gene is possibly TRBD1 (6 bases). The origin of this receptor is a woman in her twenties or thirties in good health and CMV-seronegative. Material for sequencing was PBMCs. CDR3 DNA: TGTGCCAGCAGTTTCCGAAAACAGGGTCAAAGCTCCTACAATGAGCAGTTCTTC. It encodes CASSFRKQGQSSYNEQFF.